A single sample gave rise to the 9 T cell receptor beta chains below, sequenced in a study of PD-1 blockade in mismatch repair-deficient tumors. Sequencing used immunoSEQ multiplex PCR; TCRdb keeps in-frame clones, though not all of them. The sample yields 14,000 or so clones, 84% seen once. Sequences were derived from PBMCs, sampled approximately 15 weeks after starting pembrolizumab. The receptors come from an adult with mismatch repair-deficient cancer.

The chain employs TRBV10-1 and TRBJ1-1; 12 bases line up with TRBD1. The CDR3 is 16 amino acids. CDR1 is WNHNN and CDR2 is SYGVQD in the germline V gene (reference sequence). The ends lost 3 bases at V and 10 bases at J; junction bases unmatched: 12. CDR3: CASSDQPGQGAQGAFF. For the CDR3, the DNA is TGCGCCAGCAGTGACCAACCGGGACAGGGGGCGCAGGGAGCTTTCTTT.

This clone has only a few counts. The chain combines TRBV5-1 with TRBJ2-7; no firm D call. Germline CDR1 is SGHRS and CDR2 is YFSETQ. CDR3 length: 13 amino acids. V dropped 0 bases and J dropped 6 bases, with 10 bases sitting between them. CDR3 protein: CASSLGQEGEQYF. The CDR3 coding sequence is TGCGCCAGCAGCTTGGGGCAGGAAGGCGAGCAGTACTTC.

This sequence joins TRBV19 and TRBJ1-2; a possible D gene is TRBD1 (5 bases). Germline V gene lookup returns CDR1 LNHDA and CDR2 SQIVND (reference sequence). The CDR3 has 17 residues. The V end lost 3 bases, the J end lost 2 bases, and 19 bases lay between the germline ends. In DNA form, the CDR3 reads TGTGCCAGTAGTATGTGGGGCGTCGACTCGGGCAACTATGGCTACACCTTC. Protein product: CASSMWGVDSGNYGYTF.

This clone was seen a single time. The V call is TRBV6-5, the J call TRBJ2-3; weak D call: TRBD2 (5 bases). Germline V lookup: CDR1 MNHEY, CDR2 SVGAGI. This CDR3 has 12 residues. The ends were cut back, 6 bases at V and 1 base at J, with 5 bases in the middle. The CDR3, as DNA: TGTGCCAGCAGGGAGGGCACAGATACGCAGTATTTT. Protein product: CASREGTDTQYF.

This rearrangement joins TRBV6-5 to TRBJ2-1, with 11 nucleotides matching TRBD2. Losses at the gene ends were 6 bases for V and 3 bases for J; bases not matched to a gene: 4. This CDR3 spans 15 amino acids. Looked up from germline, CDR1 is MNHEY and CDR2 is SVGAGI. As DNA, the CDR3 is TGTGCCAGCAGCAAGACTAGCGGGATCTACAATGAGCAGTTCTTC. This codes for CASSKTSGIYNEQFF.

V and J are TRBV7-3 and TRBJ2-7, with TRBD2 identical over 16 bases. CDR3 length: 19 amino acids. Germline V gene data show CDR1 as SGHTA and CDR2 as FQGTGA. V shed 5 bases and J 2 bases; nucleotides not matched to a gene: 12. The DNA for the CDR3 is TGTGCCAGCAGCCCTAGTGTGGGGACTAGCGGGAGGGCCGCCTACGAGCAGTACTTC. Protein: CASSPSVGTSGRAAYEQYF.

This clone was detected only a few times. In DNA, the CDR3 is TGTGCCAGCTCTAGCGGGGTGGTTACCAATGAGCAGTTCTTC. Encoded protein: CASSSGVVTNEQFF. This rearrangement joins TRBV18 to TRBJ2-1, with 8 bases matching TRBD2. After removal of 6 bases from V and 6 bases from J, the junction contained 7 bases not matched to a gene. The germline V gene encodes CDR1 KGHSH and CDR2 LQKENI. The CDR3 length is 14 residues.

This clone was detected a few times. This chain connects TRBV28 to TRBJ2-7; 10 positions match TRBD2. The trim removed 9 bases at V and 0 bases at J, leaving 8 bases unmatched. Germline V lookup: CDR1 MDHEN, CDR2 SYDVKM. The CDR3 runs 15 residues. CDR3 sequence: CASGIIAGGSYEQYF. The DNA of the CDR3 is TGTGCCAGTGGAATTATAGCGGGAGGCTCCTACGAGCAGTACTTC.

V usage is TRBV19 and J usage is TRBJ1-1, with D hard to call. Trimming took 3 bases from V and 11 from J, leaving 16 bases between them. Germline V CDR1 and CDR2: LNHDA, SQIVND (reference sequence). The CDR3 is made up of 13 amino acids. The CDR3 loop is CASSISGYSGAFF. As DNA, the CDR3 is TGTGCCAGTAGTATTTCTGGGTACAGTGGCGCTTTCTTT. The whole variable domain, filled in from reference TRBV19 and TRBJ1-1, reads DGGITQSPKYLFRKEGQNVTLSCEQNLNHDAMYWYRQDPGQGLRLIYYSQIVNDFQKGDIAEGYSVSREKKESFPLTVTSAQKNPTAFYLCASSISGYSGAFFGQGTRLTVV.